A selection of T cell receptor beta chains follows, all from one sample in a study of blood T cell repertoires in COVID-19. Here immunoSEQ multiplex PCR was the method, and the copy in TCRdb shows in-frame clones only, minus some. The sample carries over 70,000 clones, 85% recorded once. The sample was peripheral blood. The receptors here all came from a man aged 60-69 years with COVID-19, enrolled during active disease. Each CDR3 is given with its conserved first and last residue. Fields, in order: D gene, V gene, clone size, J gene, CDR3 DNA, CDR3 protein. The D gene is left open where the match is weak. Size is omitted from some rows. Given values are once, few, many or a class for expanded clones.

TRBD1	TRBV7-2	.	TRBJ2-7	TGTGCCAGCAGCTTAGGTCAGACAGGGACGGGCTACGAGCAGTACTTC	CASSLGQTGTGYEQYF
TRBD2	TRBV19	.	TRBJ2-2	TGTGCCAGTAGTCACTCTAGCGGAGGGACCACCGGGGAGCTGTTTTTT	CASSHSSGGTTGELFF
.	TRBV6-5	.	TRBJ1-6	TGTGCCAGCAGTTACTCCTCAGCTAGTAATTCACCCCTCCACTTT	CASSYSSASNSPLHF
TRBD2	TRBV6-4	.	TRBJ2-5	TGTGCCAGCAGTGCCGACGGACTAGCTGGGGAGACCCAGTACTTC	CASSADGLAGETQYF
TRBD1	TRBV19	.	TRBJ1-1	TGTGCCAGTAGTTTCCCCGGGACAGGGGCCGGTGACACTGAAGCTTTCTTT	CASSFPGTGAGDTEAFF
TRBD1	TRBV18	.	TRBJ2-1	TGTGCCAGCTCACCAGACAGGGGGCGCTATGAGCAGTTCTTC	CASSPDRGRYEQFF
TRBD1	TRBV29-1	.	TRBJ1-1	TGCAGTTCACAGGGGGGGAACACTGAAGCTTTCTTT	CSSQGGNTEAFF
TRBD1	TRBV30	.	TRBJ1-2	TGTGCCTGGAGAGGACAGGTCCTTTGGAGAGGCTACACCTTC	CAWRGQVLWRGYTF
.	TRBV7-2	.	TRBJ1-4	TGTGCCAGCAGTTTTCTTATGGGGGGGGTTAATGAAAAACTGTTTTTT	CASSFLMGGVNEKLFF
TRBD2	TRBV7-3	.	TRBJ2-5	TGTGCCAGCAGCTTGACTAGCGGAACGTATGAGACCCAGTACTTC	CASSLTSGTYETQYF
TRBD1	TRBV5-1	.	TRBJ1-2	TGCGCCAGCAGCGCGGGACAGAATCCCTATGGCTACACCTTC	CASSAGQNPYGYTF
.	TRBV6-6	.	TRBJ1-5	TGTGCCAGCAGCGGGGGAGGACGGAACAATCAGCCCCAGCATTTT	CASSGGGRNNQPQHF
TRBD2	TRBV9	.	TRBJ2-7	TGTGCCAGCAGCGTAATAGCGGGGGCCGAGCAGTACTTC	CASSVIAGAEQYF
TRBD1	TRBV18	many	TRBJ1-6	TGTGCCAGCTCACCACCCCAGACAGGGAATAATTCACCCCTCCACTTT	CASSPPQTGNNSPLHF
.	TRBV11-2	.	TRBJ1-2	TGTGCCAGCAGCCCGACGGTGGGAGACTATGGCTACACCTTC	CASSPTVGDYGYTF
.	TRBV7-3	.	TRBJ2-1	TGTGCCAGCAGCCCGGGGCAGGGGGGCCTATACAATGAGCAGTTCTTC	CASSPGQGGLYNEQFF
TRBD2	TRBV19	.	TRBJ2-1	TGTGCCAGTAGTAACGGCGGACTAGCGGGAGATAGCAATGAGCAGTTCTTC	CASSNGGLAGDSNEQFF
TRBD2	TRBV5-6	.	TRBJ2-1	TGTGCCAGCAGCCCTAGGGTTACTAGCGGCCACAATGAGCAGTTCTTC	CASSPRVTSGHNEQFF
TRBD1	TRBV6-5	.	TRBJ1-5	TGTGCCAGCAGCCCCGGGACAGGTTACAATCAGCCCCAGCATTTT	CASSPGTGYNQPQHF
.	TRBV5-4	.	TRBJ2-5	TGTGCCAGCAGCCCGGACAGCCTCCGGCAAGAGACCCAGTACTTC	CASSPDSLRQETQYF
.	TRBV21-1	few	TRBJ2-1	TGTGCCAGCCAATCCTCCGGGGGGAAGTCAGTCAATGAGCAGTTCTTC	CASQSSGGKSVNEQFF
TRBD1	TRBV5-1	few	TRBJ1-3	TGCGCCAGCAGTCGGGACAGCACCTCTGGAAACACCATATATTTT	CASSRDSTSGNTIYF
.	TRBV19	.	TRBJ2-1	TGTGCCGTCTTCTCCTACAATGAGCAGTTCTTC	CAVFSYNEQFF
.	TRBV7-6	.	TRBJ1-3	TGTGCCAGCAGCTTAGAGAAACAGGGTGGTGGAAACACCATATATTTT	CASSLEKQGGGNTIYF